This is a list of T cell receptor beta chains from one sample in a study of blood T cell repertoires in COVID-19. Clones were sequenced by immunoSEQ multiplex PCR, and TCRdb holds only the in-frame ones, with some missing. The repertoire has around 230,000 clones, roughly 88% of them found once; the top ten carry 2% to 2.5%. The sample was peripheral blood. The source of these receptors is a young man who had recovered from COVID-19. Each CDR3 is given with its conserved first and last residue. The D gene is left open where the match is weak. Where a row states a size, it is once, few, many or the class of an expanded clone; other rows omit it.

clone_size j_call d_call v_call cdr3_aa cdr3_nt
. TRBJ1-2 . TRBV27 CASSQPPGYGYTF TGTGCCAGCAGCCAACCCCCCGGGTATGGCTACACCTTC
few TRBJ2-1 TRBD2 TRBV5-1 CASTRTSGAPYNEQFF TGCGCCAGCACCAGGACTAGCGGGGCACCCTACAATGAGCAGTTCTTC
. TRBJ2-7 TRBD2 TRBV27 CASGLAGGRGEAYEQYF TGTGCCAGCGGACTAGCGGGGGGCCGAGGGGAAGCCTACGAGCAGTACTTC
few TRBJ1-2 TRBD1 TRBV19 CAKETGLGHYGYTF TGTGCCAAGGAGACAGGGTTAGGGCACTATGGCTACACCTTC
. TRBJ1-2 . TRBV12-5 CASGFSGYGYTF TGTGCTAGTGGTTTCTCAGGGTATGGCTACACCTTC
. TRBJ1-3 . TRBV30 CAWNRESTGNTIYF TGTGCCTGGAACCGGGAGTCTACTGGAAACACCATATATTTT
. TRBJ1-1 TRBD1 TRBV2 CASRRTGVGTEAFF TGTGCCAGCAGGCGAACAGGGGTAGGCACTGAAGCTTTCTTT
. TRBJ1-2 TRBD1 TRBV7-9 CASSSRGQGRGYTF TGTGCCAGCAGCTCCCGAGGACAGGGACGGGGCTACACCTTC
few TRBJ2-2 . TRBV14 CASQANGELFF TGTGCCAGCCAAGCTAACGGGGAGCTGTTTTTT
once TRBJ2-3 . TRBV9 CASSVDGGRDTQYF TGTGCCAGCAGCGTAGACGGAGGGAGGGATACGCAGTATTTT
few TRBJ1-2 . TRBV29-1 CSVGQARGYGYTF TGCAGCGTTGGACAGGCCCGAGGCTATGGCTACACCTTC
few TRBJ2-7 . TRBV4-1 CASSQRGSEQYF TGCGCCAGCAGCCAAAGAGGGAGCGAGCAGTACTTC
. TRBJ1-1 . TRBV7-9 CASSEEGFEAFF TGTGCCAGCAGTGAGGAGGGGTTTGAAGCTTTCTTT
. TRBJ1-2 TRBD1 TRBV9 CASSTSGTVNRVGYGYTF TGTGCCAGCAGCACGTCAGGGACAGTCAATCGAGTGGGCTATGGCTACACCTTC
. TRBJ2-3 TRBD2 TRBV5-4 CASRFLGTRVDTQYF TGTGCCAGCAGATTTTTAGGGACTAGGGTAGATACGCAGTATTTT
. TRBJ2-5 TRBD1 TRBV10-2 CASSGRGQGAWMETQYF TGCGCCAGCAGTGGCCGAGGACAGGGGGCTTGGATGGAGACCCAGTACTTC
. TRBJ2-1 TRBD1 TRBV19 CASSMGQGIHEQFF TGTGCCAGTAGTATGGGACAGGGGATCCATGAGCAGTTCTTC
. TRBJ2-7 . TRBV19 CASRGGPLSSYEQYF TGTGCCAGTAGGGGCGGGCCACTGAGCTCCTACGAGCAGTACTTC
. TRBJ2-4 TRBD1 TRBV19 CASSIQGQGIRAKNIQYF TGTGCCAGTAGTATCCAGGGACAGGGGATTAGAGCCAAAAACATTCAGTACTTC
. TRBJ1-2 TRBD1 TRBV4-1 CASSQDRVFTGTVYYGYTF TGCGCCAGCAGCCAAGATCGGGTCTTTACCGGGACAGTGTACTATGGCTACACCTTC
. TRBJ2-2 TRBD2 TRBV9 CASSPFRGRGDTGELFF TGTGCCAGCAGCCCATTCAGAGGGCGGGGGGACACCGGGGAGCTGTTTTTT
. TRBJ2-5 TRBD1 TRBV12-5 CASGDGQGPQETQYF TGTGCTAGTGGTGATGGACAGGGACCCCAAGAGACCCAGTACTTC
once TRBJ2-7 TRBD2 TRBV6-5 CASSYSRGGDEQYF TGTGCCAGCAGTTACTCGAGGGGAGGGGACGAGCAGTACTTC
. TRBJ2-7 TRBD1 TRBV3-1/TRBV3-2 CASTLKGQDYEQYF TGTGCCAGCACCCTGAAGGGACAGGACTACGAGCAGTACTTC
. TRBJ1-2 . TRBV9 CASSGGGEVLYGYTF TGTGCCAGCAGCGGGGGCGGGGAGGTACTGTATGGCTACACCTTC
. TRBJ1-2 TRBD1 TRBV10-3 CAISYGQAPFYGYTF TGTGCCATCAGTTACGGACAGGCCCCATTTTATGGCTACACCTTC
. TRBJ1-1 . TRBV2 CASSEDIPFMNTEAFF TGTGCCAGCAGTGAAGACATCCCGTTCATGAACACTGAAGCTTTCTTT
. TRBJ2-5 TRBD2 TRBV3-1/TRBV3-2 CASSQTIAGRQETQYF TGTGCCAGCAGCCAAACTATAGCGGGCCGTCAAGAGACCCAGTACTTC
once TRBJ2-3 TRBD2 TRBV3-1/TRBV3-2 CASSPETSGGTDTQYF TGTGCCAGCAGCCCCGAGACTAGCGGGGGCACAGATACGCAGTATTTT
. TRBJ1-4 TRBD1 TRBV7-2 CASSPDRGNEKLFF TGTGCCAGCAGCCCTGACAGGGGAAATGAAAAACTGTTTTTT
. TRBJ2-1 TRBD1 TRBV10-2 CASRGQGVNEQFF TGCGCCAGCAGAGGACAGGGGGTTAATGAGCAGTTCTTC
. TRBJ1-1 . TRBV6-5 CASSYSAPMNTEAFF TGTGCCAGCAGTTACTCGGCTCCCATGAACACTGAAGCTTTCTTT
. TRBJ2-7 TRBD2 TRBV29-1 CSVERLAGDYEQYF TGCAGCGTTGAACGACTAGCGGGGGACTACGAGCAGTACTTC
. TRBJ1-1 . TRBV6-1 CASSEWSEAFF TGTGCCAGCAGTGAATGGAGTGAAGCTTTCTTT
. TRBJ2-3 TRBD2 TRBV30 CAWSRGAGDTQYF TGTGCCTGGAGTCGGGGAGCGGGGGATACGCAGTATTTT
. TRBJ2-1 TRBD2 TRBV5-1 CASSQSGGAYNEQFF TGCGCCAGCAGCCAGAGCGGGGGGGCCTACAATGAGCAGTTCTTC
. TRBJ2-3 TRBD1 TRBV5-1 CASSLFGQGTDTQYF TGCGCCAGCAGCTTATTCGGACAGGGCACAGATACGCAGTATTTT
few TRBJ2-7 TRBD1 TRBV28 CASSATGGYEQYF TGTGCCAGCAGTGCGACAGGGGGCTACGAGCAGTACTTC
. TRBJ1-1 TRBD1 TRBV19 CASSTGQGRTEAFF TGTGCCAGTAGTACGGGACAGGGACGTACTGAAGCTTTCTTT
. TRBJ2-3 . TRBV10-1 CASGRGGRLGTDTQYF TGCGCCAGCGGACGCGGGGGCAGGCTTGGCACAGATACGCAGTATTTT